The sequence of this TCR beta chain was determined in a study of radiation and T cells in renal cell carcinoma. The data were produced by immunoSEQ multiplex PCR, yet TCRdb's version contains in-frame clones alone and is incomplete. The repertoire consists of 95,000 to 150,000 clones, with 80% to 85% occurring once and the leading ten covering 3%. V gave up 2 bases and J gave up 4 bases; unmatched junction bases: 2. CDR1 is MNHEY, CDR2 SVGAGI, per germline. This CDR3 has 14 amino acids. Documented time point: baseline pretreatment blood. Specified treatment: 15 Gy SBRT to primary tumor, nephrectomy 4 weeks later.

The genes are TRBV6-5 and TRBJ1-2, with TRBD1 matching over 9 bases. This clonotype was obtained from a woman aged 55-69 years with renal cell carcinoma. The material was blood, obtained from a patient whose treatment included radiotherapy and nephrectomy. This CDR3 is CASSYTTGGYGYTF. CDR3 sequence (DNA): TGTGCCAGCAGTTACACGACAGGGGGCTATGGCTACACCTTC.